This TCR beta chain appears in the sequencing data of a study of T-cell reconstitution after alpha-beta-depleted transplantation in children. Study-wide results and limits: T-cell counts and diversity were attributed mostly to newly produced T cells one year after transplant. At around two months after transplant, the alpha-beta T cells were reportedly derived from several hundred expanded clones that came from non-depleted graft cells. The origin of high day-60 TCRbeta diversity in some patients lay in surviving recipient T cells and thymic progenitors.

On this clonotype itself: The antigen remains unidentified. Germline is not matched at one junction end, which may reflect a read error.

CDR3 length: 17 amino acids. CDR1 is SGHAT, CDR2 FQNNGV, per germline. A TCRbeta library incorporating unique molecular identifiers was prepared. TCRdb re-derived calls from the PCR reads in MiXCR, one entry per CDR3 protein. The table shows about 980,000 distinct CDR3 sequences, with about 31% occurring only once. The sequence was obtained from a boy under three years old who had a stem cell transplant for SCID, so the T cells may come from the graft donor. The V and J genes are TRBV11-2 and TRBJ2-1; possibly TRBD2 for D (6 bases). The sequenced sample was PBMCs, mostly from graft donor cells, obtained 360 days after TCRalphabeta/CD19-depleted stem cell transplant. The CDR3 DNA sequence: TGTGCCAGCAGCATAGATTGGGGGGACCCCCCGCTCCATGAGCAGTTCTTC. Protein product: CASSIDWGDPPLHEQFF.